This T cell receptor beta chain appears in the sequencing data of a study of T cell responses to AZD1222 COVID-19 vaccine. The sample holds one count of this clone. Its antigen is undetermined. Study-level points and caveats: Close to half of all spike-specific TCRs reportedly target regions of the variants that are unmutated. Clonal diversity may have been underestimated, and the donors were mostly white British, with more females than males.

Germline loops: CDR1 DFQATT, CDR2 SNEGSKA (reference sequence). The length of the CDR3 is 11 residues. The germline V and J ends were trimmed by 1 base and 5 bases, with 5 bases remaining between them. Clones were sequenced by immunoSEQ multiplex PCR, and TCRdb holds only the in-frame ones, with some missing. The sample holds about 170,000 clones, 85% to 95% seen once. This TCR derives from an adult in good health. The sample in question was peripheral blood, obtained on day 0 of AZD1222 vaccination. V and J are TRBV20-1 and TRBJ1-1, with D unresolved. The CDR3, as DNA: TGCAGTGCTAGAGTTGTTACTGAAGCTTTCTTT. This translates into CSARVVTEAFF.